The 22 T cell receptor beta chains below come from one sample, sequenced in a study of T cells after yellow fever vaccination. TCRdb reprocessed the 5' RACE reads via MiXCR and lists one record per CDR3 protein. The table has approximately 260,000 distinct CDR3 sequences, roughly 5.6% seen once. The sample consisted of CD4+ T cells sorted from PBMCs, taken on the day of the yellow fever booster vaccination. These receptors were obtained from a man aged 18 to 30 who received the YFV17D yellow fever vaccine.

This clonotype was seen only a few times. Here the CDR3 reads CASRGDTKRREKLFF. The DNA for the CDR3 is TGTGCCAGCAGGGGGGACACCAAGAGGCGTGAAAAACTGTTTTTT. The chain combines TRBV9 with TRBJ1-4, with D tentatively TRBD1 (6 bases). This CDR3 region has 15 residues. Trimming removed 5 bases at V and 7 bases at J, with 18 bases between. CDR1 is SGDLS, CDR2 YYNGEE, per germline.

The table lists this clonotype with a few counts. CDR3 region: CASSLARAGSDTQYF. The DNA of the CDR3 is TGCGCCAGCAGCTTGGCCAGGGCAGGGTCAGATACGCAGTATTTT. The genes are TRBV5-1 and TRBJ2-3; D is perhaps TRBD1 (5 bases). The germline CDR1 and CDR2 sequences are SGHRS and YFSETQ. This CDR3 contains 15 residues. Trimming took 0 bases from V and 4 from J, leaving 12 bases between them.

Details on this clonotype: This sequence may be a read error, since a much larger clone differs from it by one base. The chain couples TRBV7-2 to TRBJ2-3; D not certain. Per the germline V gene, CDR1 is SGHTA and CDR2 is FQGNSA. This CDR3 has 12 residues. V lost 3 bases and J 4 bases, leaving 5 bases between the germline ends. The CDR3 DNA reads as TGTGCCAGCAGCTTTCCCGCAGATACGCAGTATTTT. Amino acids: CASSFPADTQYF. Complete variable domain (other parts from reference TRBV7-2 and TRBJ2-3): GAGVSQSPSNKVTEKGKDVELRCDPISGHTALYWYRQSLGQGLEFLIYFQGNSAPDKSGLPSDRFSAERTGGSVSTLTIQRTQQEDSAVYLCASSFPADTQYFGPGTRLTVL.

As for this clonotype: This sequence may be a read error, since a much larger clone differs from it by one base. This chain connects TRBV20-1 to TRBJ2-5; unclear D gene. Between the trimmed V and J ends, which lost 3 bases and 4 bases, there was a span of 12 bases. Per germline, CDR1 DFQATT and CDR2 SNEGSKA (reference sequence). The CDR3 contains 13 residues. CDR3 sequence (DNA): TGCAGTGCTAGCGGGCGGTCTTCAGAGACCCAGTACTTC. Protein product: CSASGRSSETQYF.

Written as DNA, the CDR3 is TGCGGACTCGGGAGGGGGGCGCGTACAGATACGCAGTATTTT. This sequence encodes CGLGRGARTDTQYF. V is TRBV29-1 and J is TRBJ2-3; 8 bases map to TRBD2. The CDR3 runs 14 residues. CDR1 is SQVTM and CDR2 is ANQGSEA in the germline V gene.

The J gene is TRBJ2-7, the V gene TRBV28; 8 nucleotides match TRBD1. The CDR3 totals 13 residues. V gave up 3 bases and J gave up 7 bases; unmatched junction bases: 5. Looked up from germline, CDR1 is MDHEN and CDR2 is SYDVKM. DNA for the CDR3: TGTGCCAGCAGTTTCCAGGGGGCGGGAGAGCAGTACGTC. Protein product: CASSFQGAGEQYV.

The V call is TRBV6-2 or TRBV6-3, the J call TRBJ2-3; D may be TRBD1 (6 bases). The germline V and J ends were trimmed by 5 bases and 6 bases, with 12 bases remaining between them. This CDR3 spans 13 amino acids. Germline CDR1 reads MNHEY; CDR2 reads SVGEGT. CDR3: CASSDLQGDTQYF. As DNA, the CDR3 is TGTGCCAGCAGTGACCTTCAGGGGGATACGCAGTATTTT.

The sample holds many counts of this clonotype. The rearrangement joins TRBV12-3 or TRBV12-4 to TRBJ2-4, with 8 bases matching TRBD1. V lost 5 bases, J lost 6 bases, and 6 bases stayed unmatched. This CDR3 is 14 amino acids long. The DNA of the CDR3 is TGTGCCAGCAGTCTTACAGGGGGAAGAAACATTCAGTACTTC. Protein product: CASSLTGGRNIQYF.

V usage is TRBV9 and J usage is TRBJ2-7; D gene ambiguous. This CDR3 has 14 residues. CDR1 is SGDLS, CDR2 YYNGEE, per germline. Trimming removed 2 bases from V and 6 bases from J, with 15 bases in between. CDR3 nucleotide sequence: TGTGCCAGCAGCGTTGGTACCATTCCTCTCGAGCAGTACTTC. This encodes CASSVGTIPLEQYF.

The chain has TRBV12-3 or TRBV12-4 and TRBJ2-7; no clear D. V was pared by 5 bases and J by 12 bases, with 17 bases between. This CDR3 comprises 12 residues. The CDR3 reads CASSVGSTRVYV. CDR3 coding DNA: TGTGCCAGCAGTGTCGGATCGACGCGAGTGTACGTC.

This clonotype has a count of ten or more. V usage is TRBV6-5 and J usage is TRBJ2-7; 13 bases agree with TRBD2. Per germline, CDR1 MNHEY and CDR2 SVGAGI. The CDR3 has 14 residues. The ends lost 8 bases at V and 5 bases at J; junction bases unmatched: 6. In nucleotides, the CDR3 is TGTGCCAGCCGACCGGGACTAGCGGGGAACGAGCAGTACTTC. Amino acid sequence: CASRPGLAGNEQYF.

This clonotype was recorded a few times. The J gene is TRBJ1-6, the V gene TRBV4-2, with D unresolved. The germline V gene encodes CDR1 LGHNA and CDR2 YNFKEQ. The CDR3 spans 16 residues. Trimming shortened V by 0 bases and J by 9 bases, and 15 bases separated the two germline ends. This CDR3 reads CASSQEMTGNTSPLHF. CDR3 in DNA: TGTGCCAGCAGCCAAGAAATGACGGGGAATACTTCACCCCTCCACTTT.

The chain is built from TRBV5-4 and TRBJ2-4; D is uncertain. Trimming removed 1 base at V and 7 bases at J, with 9 bases between. The CDR3 length is 13 residues. Germline CDR1 and CDR2: SGHNT and YYREEE (reference sequence). The CDR3 DNA reads TGTGCCAGCAGCTTGCCCGGAAGCAACATTCAGTACTTC. This translates into CASSLPGSNIQYF.

This sequence joins TRBV7-2 and TRBJ2-6; TRBD2 matches 7 bases. V shed 6 bases and J 5 bases; nucleotides not matched to a gene: 7. CDR3 length: 15 residues. CDR1 and CDR2 from the germline V gene are SGHTA and FQGNSA. CDR3 in DNA: TGTGCCAGCAGTCCCCCCGGGAGGTGGGCCAACGTCCTGACTTTC. It codes for CASSPPGRWANVLTF.

This clonotype was observed a few times. The genes are TRBV20-1 and TRBJ1-4; TRBD1 matches at 7 bases. V trimming: 0 bases; J trimming: 7 bases; junction bases outside the gene matches: 5. CDR3 length: 14 residues. Germline lookup yields CDR1 DFQATT and CDR2 SNEGSKA (reference sequence). The CDR3 here is CSARERTGSEKLFF. The CDR3 nucleotides are TGCAGTGCTAGAGAAAGGACAGGTAGTGAAAAACTGTTTTTT.

This clonotype has ten or more counts. The rearrangement uses TRBV12-3 or TRBV12-4 and TRBJ2-3; TRBD1 is a possible D gene (6 bases). The CDR3 is 15 residues long. V lost 2 bases to trimming and J lost 5 bases, with 14 bases between them. In DNA, the CDR3 is TGTGCCAGCAGTTTAAGGCAGGGGTGGGGAGATACGCAGTATTTT. Protein: CASSLRQGWGDTQYF.

This clonotype was detected many times. The chain recombines TRBV30 with TRBJ1-6; TRBD1 agrees at 10 bases. Looked up from germline, CDR1 is GTSNPN and CDR2 is SVGIG (reference sequence). V lost 3 bases to trimming and J lost 11 bases; unmatched junction nucleotides: 10. This CDR3 is 15 amino acids long. The CDR3 protein is CAWSPTTGGSPPLHF. The CDR3 nucleotides are TGTGCCTGGAGCCCCACGACAGGGGGCTCTCCACCCCTCCACTTT.

This clonotype was found many times. The chain recombines TRBV7-9 with TRBJ1-4, with 8 bases fitting TRBD1. The trim removed 5 bases at V and 7 bases at J, leaving 3 bases unmatched. The CDR3 length is 13 residues. The germline gives CDR1 SEHNR, CDR2 FQNEAQ (reference sequence). CDR3: CASSTQGGEKLFF. The CDR3 DNA follows: TGTGCCAGCAGCACACAGGGGGGTGAAAAACTGTTTTTT.

This clonotype occurred many times. The chain's CDR3 is CAISESGLETQYF. The CDR3 DNA reads TGTGCCATCAGTGAGTCGGGACTAGAGACCCAGTACTTC. V and J are TRBV10-3 and TRBJ2-5; possibly TRBD2 for D (6 bases). The V end was cut by 0 bases, the J end by 4 bases, with 6 bases between. From germline, CDR1 is ENHRY and CDR2 SYGVKD. CDR3 length: 13 residues.

This clonotype was seen a handful of times. The rearrangement joins TRBV7-9 to TRBJ1-2; D is undetermined. The germline V and J ends were trimmed by 5 bases and 1 base, with 11 bases remaining between them. The CDR3 length is 14 residues. Germline assignment: CDR1 SEHNR and CDR2 FQNEAQ (reference sequence). CDR3 bases: TGTGCCAGCAGCCCCGCCGCAGTTAACTATGGCTACACCTTC. It specifies CASSPAAVNYGYTF.

This clonotype has a handful of counts. The V gene is TRBV7-9, the J gene TRBJ1-6; 8 bases align to TRBD1. This CDR3 is 14 amino acids long. Germline V CDR1 and CDR2: SEHNR, FQNEAQ (reference sequence). The J segment lost 9 bases and the V segment lost 3 bases, leaving 4 bases of the junction unmatched. The CDR3 sequence is CASSLQGAGSPLHF. The CDR3 region has the DNA TGTGCCAGCAGCTTGCAGGGGGCGGGTTCACCCCTCCACTTT.

This clonotype turned up a few times. V gene TRBV11-3 combines with J gene TRBJ1-1, with 11 bases fitting TRBD1. CDR3 length: 16 residues. Looked up from germline, CDR1 is SGHNT and CDR2 is YENEEA. V gave up 5 bases and J gave up 3 bases; unmatched junction bases: 8. The CDR3 coding sequence is TGTGCCAGCAGCCCCGGACAGGGGGCACCCTACACTGAAGCTTTCTTT. Translation gives CASSPGQGAPYTEAFF.